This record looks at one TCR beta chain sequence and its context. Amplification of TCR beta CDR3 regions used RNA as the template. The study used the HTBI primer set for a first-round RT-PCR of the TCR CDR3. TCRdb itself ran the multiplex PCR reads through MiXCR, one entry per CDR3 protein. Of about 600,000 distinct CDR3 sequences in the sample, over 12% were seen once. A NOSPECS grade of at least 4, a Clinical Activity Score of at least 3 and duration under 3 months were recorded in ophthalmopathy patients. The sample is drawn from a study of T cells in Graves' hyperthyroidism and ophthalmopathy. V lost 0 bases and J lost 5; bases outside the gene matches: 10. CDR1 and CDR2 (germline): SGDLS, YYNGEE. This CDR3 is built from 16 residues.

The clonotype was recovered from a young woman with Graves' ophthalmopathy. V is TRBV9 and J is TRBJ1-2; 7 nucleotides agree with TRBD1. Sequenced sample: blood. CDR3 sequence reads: CASSVVGTAWPYGYTF. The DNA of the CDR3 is TGTGCCAGCAGCGTAGTCGGGACAGCATGGCCTTATGGCTACACCTTC.